Listed below are T cell receptor beta chains from one sample, sequenced in a study of control samples from healthy donors and cancer patients. The protocol was immunoSEQ multiplex PCR, while the TCRdb copy is restricted to in-frame clones and leaves out a portion. There are 100,000 to 150,000 clones in the sample; approximately 90% occur only once, and less than 9.5% lies in the top ten. Input material: blood. These receptors were taken from a woman younger than 35 in good health. Each CDR3 is given with its conserved first and last residue. D genes are given only for firm matches. Size is stated for part of the rows, as once, few or many counts, or as a class when the clone is expanded.

v_gene: TRBV21-1
d_gene: .
abundance: .
j_gene: TRBJ1-2
CDR3nt: TGTGCCAGCAGCAAAAGGACAGGCAACACCCAAGCTAACTATGGCTACACCTTC
CDR3aa: CASSKRTGNTQANYGYTF

v_gene: TRBV11-2
d_gene: TRBD1
abundance: .
j_gene: TRBJ1-3
CDR3nt: TGTGCCAGCAGCTTAGAAGACAGGGGGCGAAACACCATATATTTT
CDR3aa: CASSLEDRGRNTIYF

v_gene: TRBV5-6
d_gene: TRBD1
abundance: once
j_gene: TRBJ1-4
CDR3nt: TGTGCCAGCAGCTTGTTAGGGGGCAGGGGAGTTACTAATGAAAAACTGTTTTTT
CDR3aa: CASSLLGGRGVTNEKLFF

v_gene: TRBV5-1
d_gene: .
abundance: .
j_gene: TRBJ1-1
CDR3nt: TGCGCCAGCAGCTCGGGCGGCCCGGTGGTGGCCCCTGAAGCTTTCTTT
CDR3aa: CASSSGGPVVAPEAFF

v_gene: TRBV15
d_gene: TRBD1
abundance: .
j_gene: TRBJ1-4
CDR3nt: TGTGCCACCAGCAGGGACAGGCCCGGGGAAAAACTGTTTTTT
CDR3aa: CATSRDRPGEKLFF

v_gene: TRBV6-2/TRBV6-3
d_gene: .
abundance: .
j_gene: TRBJ2-7
CDR3nt: TGTGCCAGCAGTTATGGGGCCTGGGGGGAGCAGTACTTC
CDR3aa: CASSYGAWGEQYF

v_gene: TRBV11-1
d_gene: .
abundance: .
j_gene: TRBJ2-1
CDR3nt: TGTGCCAGCAGCTTGCTTTATCCTAGCTCCTACAATGAGCAGTTCTTC
CDR3aa: CASSLLYPSSYNEQFF

v_gene: TRBV5-4
d_gene: .
abundance: .
j_gene: TRBJ2-7
CDR3nt: TGTGCCAGCAGCTTTTCCGAGGGATACGAGCAGTACTTC
CDR3aa: CASSFSEGYEQYF

v_gene: TRBV7-9
d_gene: TRBD1
abundance: few
j_gene: TRBJ2-1
CDR3nt: TGTGCCAGCAGCTTCCCGGGACAGGGGTGGAATGAGCAGTTCTTC
CDR3aa: CASSFPGQGWNEQFF

v_gene: TRBV7-9
d_gene: .
abundance: .
j_gene: TRBJ2-3
CDR3nt: TGTGCCAGCAGTTCCCCCCCTGTAAGCACAGATACGCAGTATTTT
CDR3aa: CASSSPPVSTDTQYF

v_gene: TRBV27
d_gene: .
abundance: .
j_gene: TRBJ2-5
CDR3nt: TGTGCCAGCAAACCACAGGGCGATGTAGAGACCCAGTACTTC
CDR3aa: CASKPQGDVETQYF

v_gene: TRBV2
d_gene: .
abundance: once
j_gene: TRBJ1-4
CDR3nt: TGTGCCAGCGAGGGGATAAATCGGGAAAAACTGTTTTTT
CDR3aa: CASEGINREKLFF

v_gene: TRBV7-2
d_gene: TRBD1
abundance: .
j_gene: TRBJ2-1
CDR3nt: TGTGCCAGCAGCCCGATCGCAACAGGGGGGAGGCACAATGAGCAGTTCTTC
CDR3aa: CASSPIATGGRHNEQFF

v_gene: TRBV19
d_gene: TRBD1
abundance: .
j_gene: TRBJ2-3
CDR3nt: TGTGCCAGCGGACAGGGACTGAGGGGCACAGATACGCAGTATTTT
CDR3aa: CASGQGLRGTDTQYF

v_gene: TRBV6-1
d_gene: .
abundance: .
j_gene: TRBJ1-6
CDR3nt: TGTGCCAGCAGTGAGGGGTCAGGGTTGATCGTGATTTCACCCCTCCACTTT
CDR3aa: CASSEGSGLIVISPLHF